These 25 T cell receptor beta chains were all obtained from the same sample, sequenced in a study of T cell repertoires in cytomegalovirus infection. In TCRdb, the reads were re-called with MiXCR into one record per CDR3 protein. The table has approximately 200,000 distinct CDR3 sequences, approximately 22% seen once; the top ten hold 18%. Input material: CD8+ T cells from PBMCs. The receptors were gathered from a human donor in good health (CMV status not recorded). Some clones in this sample may be carry-over from other donors' samples.

This clonotype was recorded a few times. This rearrangement joins TRBV7-9 to TRBJ2-3; D is unresolved. CDR1 is SEHNR and CDR2 is FQNEAQ in the germline V gene (reference sequence). The CDR3 covers 13 residues. Trimming pared 10 bases from V and 0 bases from J, leaving 11 bases between. CDR3 nucleotide sequence: TGTGCCACCTCCGGACCTAGCACAGATACGCAGTATTTT. Its protein product is CATSGPSTDTQYF.

This clonotype appeared many times. CDR3 residues: CASSSLTDTQYF. CDR3 DNA sequence: TGTGCCAGCAGTTCCCTTACGGATACGCAGTATTTT. V is TRBV6-1 and J is TRBJ2-3; D is unclear. The V gene's germline CDR1 is MNHNS and CDR2 SASEGT. The CDR3 runs 12 residues. The V end lost 5 bases, the J end lost 6 bases, and 9 bases lay between the germline ends.

This clonotype was seen repeatedly, ten times or more. The rearrangement links TRBV12-3 or TRBV12-4 to TRBJ2-5; 9 positions agree with TRBD1. The CDR3 is 14 amino acids. Trimming at V came to 1 base and at J to 5 bases, leaving 2 bases not matched to a gene. The CDR3 sequence is CASSLGTGEETQYF. The CDR3 nucleotides read TGTGCCAGCAGTTTAGGGACAGGGGAGGAGACCCAGTACTTC.

This clonotype was seen ten or more times. The chain links TRBV7-3 to TRBJ2-3, with 10 bases fitting TRBD2. The J segment lost 2 bases and the V segment lost 5 bases, leaving 16 bases of the junction unmatched. This CDR3 has 19 amino acids. The germline V gene encodes CDR1 SGHTA and CDR2 FQGTGA. The CDR3 nucleotides are TGTGCCAGCAGCCCCCGCGTAGGCCTAGCGGGGGAATACACAGATACGCAGTATTTT. As protein: CASSPRVGLAGEYTDTQYF.

This clonotype was detected many times. The rearrangement joins TRBV6-2 or TRBV6-3 to TRBJ2-7; no definite D call. Trimming took 2 bases from V and 2 from J, leaving 13 bases between them. The CDR3 covers 15 residues. CDR1 MNHEY and CDR2 SVGEGT come from the germline V gene. CDR3 in DNA: TGTGCCAGCAGTTACCCGGCAGGACCAACCTACGAGCAGTACTTC. Protein: CASSYPAGPTYEQYF.

The sample holds many counts of this clonotype. The rearrangement links TRBV7-9 to TRBJ1-1; D gene ambiguous. The CDR3 extends over 16 amino acids. The V gene's germline CDR1 is SEHNR and CDR2 FQNEAQ (reference sequence). Trimming removed 4 bases from V and 3 bases from J, with 18 bases in between. Here the CDR3 DNA reads TGTGCCAGCAGCTCAACCCGGGCCGCCGGAGACACTGAAGCTTTCTTT. Amino acid sequence: CASSSTRAAGDTEAFF.

The chain links TRBV5-1 to TRBJ2-1; either TRBD1 or TRBD2 may supply D (5 bases each). V was trimmed by 0 bases and J by 8 bases, leaving 15 bases between them. The CDR3 extends over 15 amino acids. Germline values: CDR1 SGHRS, CDR2 YFSETQ. The CDR3: CASSLVRDPFDEQFF. For the CDR3, the DNA is TGCGCCAGCAGCTTGGTGAGGGACCCCTTCGATGAGCAGTTCTTC.

The chain has TRBV19 and TRBJ2-7; 8 positions agree with TRBD1. CDR1 and CDR2 (germline): LNHDA, SQIVND (reference sequence). The CDR3 length is 15 residues. Trimming cost V 3 bases and J 3 bases; bases outside gene matches: 7. This CDR3 is CASSIATGADYEQYF. The CDR3 nucleotides read TGTGCCAGTAGTATTGCGACAGGGGCAGACTACGAGCAGTACTTC.

V usage is TRBV5-1 and J usage is TRBJ1-1; 11 nucleotides line up with TRBD1. The CDR3 covers 16 residues. Per germline, CDR1 SGHRS and CDR2 YFSETQ. The V segment lost 4 bases and the J segment 5 bases; nucleotides outside the gene matches: 10. The CDR3 DNA reads TGCGCCAGCAGCCTGGGACAGGGGGTAAGTGGAACTGAAGCTTTCTTT. As protein: CASSLGQGVSGTEAFF.

This clonotype has more than one count but fewer than ten. The V call is TRBV12-3 or TRBV12-4, the J call TRBJ1-2; the D is unclear. V lost 3 bases and J 3 bases, leaving 8 bases between the germline ends. CDR3 length: 13 amino acids. The CDR3 is CASSFNTHYGYTF. The CDR3 DNA follows: TGTGCCAGCAGTTTTAACACCCACTATGGCTACACCTTC.

This clonotype was seen a few times. The chain carries TRBV6-5 and TRBJ1-1; D not resolved. The germline V gene has CDR1 MNHEY and CDR2 SVGAGI. CDR3 size: 14 residues. V lost 1 base, J lost 4 bases, and 10 bases lay in between. CDR3 DNA sequence: TGTGCCAGCAGTTACTTGACTTCGGGCACTGAAGCTTTCTTT. It yields the protein CASSYLTSGTEAFF.

This clonotype came up many times. The J gene is TRBJ2-7, the V gene TRBV7-8; 7 nucleotides align to TRBD1. V lost 1 base and J lost 1; bases outside the gene matches: 4. The CDR3 runs to 15 residues. The germline CDR1 and CDR2 sequences are SGHVS and FQNEAQ. The CDR3 nucleotides are TGTGCCAGCAGCTTAGAGGGGGCAGGATCCTACGAGCAGTACTTC. As protein: CASSLEGAGSYEQYF.

The chain carries TRBV19 and TRBJ2-2; 9 positions agree with TRBD2. Unmatched junction bases numbered 3, after V lost 3 bases and J lost 4 bases. The CDR3 runs 15 residues. Germline loops: CDR1 LNHDA, CDR2 SQIVND (reference sequence). CDR3 DNA sequence: TGTGCCAGTAGTATCGCGGGGGGGGTCACCGGGGAGCTGTTTTTT. Encoded protein: CASSIAGGVTGELFF. The full variable domain, its missing parts supplied by reference TRBV19 and TRBJ2-2, is DGGITQSPKYLFRKEGQNVTLSCEQNLNHDAMYWYRQDPGQGLRLIYYSQIVNDFQKGDIAEGYSVSREKKESFPLTVTSAQKNPTAFYLCASSIAGGVTGELFFGEGSRLTVL.

The chain joins TRBV7-2 to TRBJ2-3, with a weak D call TRBD2 (7 bases). The germline CDR1 and CDR2 sequences are SGHTA and FQGNSA. The CDR3 contains 16 residues. V lost 6 bases, J lost 0 bases, and 16 bases lay in between. The CDR3 sequence is CASRLPGGPSTDTQYF. In DNA form, the CDR3 reads TGTGCCAGCAGATTACCCGGGGGGCCGAGCACAGATACGCAGTATTTT.

V and J are TRBV20-1 and TRBJ1-1; 7 bases are a match to TRBD1. Germline V lookup: CDR1 DFQATT, CDR2 SNEGSKA (reference sequence). This CDR3 contains 14 residues. Trimming cost V 4 bases and J 1 base; bases outside gene matches: 6. This CDR3 is CSATQGTANTEAFF. CDR3 DNA: TGCAGTGCTACCCAAGGGACAGCGAACACTGAAGCTTTCTTT.

J is TRBJ2-3 and V is TRBV2; D gene uncertain. Germline V lookup: CDR1 SNHLY, CDR2 FYNNEI. V gave up 2 bases and J gave up 0 bases, with 9 bases separating them. CDR3 size: 15 residues. CDR3 loop: CASSESFSSTDTQYF. The CDR3 DNA sequence: TGTGCCAGCAGTGAAAGTTTTTCTAGCACAGATACGCAGTATTTT. Using reference TRBV2 and TRBJ2-3 for the parts outside the CDR3, the full variable domain is EPEVTQTPSHQVTQMGQEVILRCVPISNHLYFYWYRQILGQKVEFLVSFYNNEISEKSEIFDDQFSVERPDGSNFTLKIRSTKLEDSAMYFCASSESFSSTDTQYFGPGTRLTVL.

V usage is TRBV29-1 and J usage is TRBJ1-2; a weak D match, TRBD1 (5 bases). The CDR3 totals 11 residues. Germline V gene sequence: CDR1 SQVTM, CDR2 ANQGSEA. Between the trimmed V and J ends, which lost 7 bases and 3 bases, there was a span of 9 bases. The CDR3 sequence is CSGRGDYGYTF. CDR3 coding DNA: TGCAGCGGCCGGGGGGACTATGGCTACACCTTC.

This clonotype was seen at least ten times. The rearrangement uses TRBV7-9 and TRBJ2-7, with 10 bases matching TRBD2. The V segment lost 5 bases and the J segment 4 bases; nucleotides outside the gene matches: 8. The CDR3 length is 15 residues. Germline V CDR1 and CDR2: SEHNR, FQNEAQ (reference sequence). The CDR3 DNA sequence: TGTGCCAGCAGCACCCTAGCGGGGGACCCGTACGAGCAGTACTTC. This codes for CASSTLAGDPYEQYF.

There are many counts of this clonotype. The chain employs TRBV7-8 and TRBJ1-5; 7 bases map to TRBD1. Germline V gene data show CDR1 as SGHVS and CDR2 as FQNEAQ. The CDR3 loop spans 13 amino acids. Trimming at V came to 5 bases and at J to 4 bases, leaving 2 bases not matched to a gene. The CDR3 loop reads CASSQGQNQPQHF. The CDR3 DNA is TGTGCCAGCAGCCAGGGACAGAATCAGCCCCAGCATTTT.

The V and J genes are TRBV4-2 and TRBJ2-7; 10 positions match TRBD2. CDR3 length: 17 amino acids. The V gene's germline CDR1 is LGHNA and CDR2 YNFKEQ. Germline trimming cut 3 bases from V and 4 bases from J; bases unmatched to any gene: 12. Here the CDR3 reads CASSQDLSGGAIYEQYF. Written as DNA, the CDR3 is TGTGCCAGCAGCCAGGATCTAAGCGGGGGGGCTATTTACGAGCAGTACTTC.

This clonotype is large within its sample. The rearrangement uses TRBV5-4 and TRBJ2-1; 7 bases fit TRBD1. V shed 0 bases and J 10 bases; nucleotides not matched to a gene: 4. This CDR3 has 13 residues. From germline, CDR1 is SGHNT and CDR2 YYREEE (reference sequence). In DNA form, the CDR3 reads TGTGCCAGCAGCTTGGACAGGGGCCGGGAGCAGTTCTTC. It codes for CASSLDRGREQFF.

In its sample, this clonotype was seen a few times. The chain couples TRBV4-1 to TRBJ1-5, with 10 bases that match TRBD1. J was trimmed by 5 bases and V by 2 bases; bases with no gene match: 6. Germline loops: CDR1 MGHRA, CDR2 YSYEKL. There are 16 residues in the CDR3. The chain's CDR3 is CASSQSPGTGDQPQHF. As DNA, the CDR3 is TGCGCCAGCAGCCAAAGCCCCGGGACAGGGGATCAGCCCCAGCATTTT.

The chain combines TRBV11-2 with TRBJ1-1; tentatively, D is TRBD1 (5 bases). Trimming stripped 6 bases from V and 7 bases from J, with 18 bases between. CDR1 and CDR2 (germline): SGHAT, FQNNGV. The CDR3 extends over 14 amino acids. Here the CDR3 DNA reads TGTGCCAGCAGTCAAGCAGGGCTCGTCGATGAAGCTTTCTTT. It specifies CASSQAGLVDEAFF.

The chain links TRBV11-2 to TRBJ1-1; 8 nucleotides agree with TRBD1. The CDR3 loop spans 17 amino acids. From germline, CDR1 is SGHAT and CDR2 FQNNGV. V trimming: 4 bases; J trimming: 6 bases; junction bases outside the gene matches: 16. The CDR3 nucleotides read TGTGCCAGCAGCTCCTTTGGACAGGGTCGGCAAAACGCTGAAGCTTTCTTT. Translated, it gives CASSSFGQGRQNAEAFF.

In this sample, this clonotype turned up a few times. This chain links TRBV6-2 or TRBV6-3 with TRBJ2-7, with 7 nucleotides matching TRBD2. Germline V gene sequence: CDR1 MNHEY, CDR2 SVGEGT. Trimming took 6 bases from V and 1 from J; bases not matched to a gene: 9. This CDR3 is built from 15 residues. CDR3 in amino acids: CASRASAGVSYEQYF. The DNA for the CDR3 is TGTGCCAGCAGAGCCTCGGCGGGGGTTTCCTACGAGCAGTACTTC.